The rows below give T cell receptor beta chains drawn from one sample of a study of cytomegalovirus exposure and HLA in healthy donors. Method: immunoSEQ multiplex PCR; TCRdb's copy keeps in-frame clones and lacks some. The table has about 300,000 clones, 86% seen once. What was sequenced was PBMCs. Every receptor here comes from a man aged 35-49 years in good health and CMV-seropositive. The CDR3 runs from the conserved cysteine through the conserved F or W. The D gene is left open where the match is weak. Part of the rows lack a size; the others show once, few, many or a class for expanded clones.

D gene,clone size,V gene,J gene,CDR3 protein,CDR3 DNA
TRBD2,.,TRBV29-1,TRBJ2-4,CSVEDVELAGGSENIQYF,TGCAGCGTTGAAGATGTGGAACTAGCGGGAGGGTCGGAAAACATTCAGTACTTC
.,once,TRBV19,TRBJ2-2,CASSSFGGSTGELFF,TGTGCCAGTAGTAGTTTCGGGGGTAGCACCGGGGAGCTGTTTTTT
TRBD2,.,TRBV5-1,TRBJ2-1,CASSLPGTSGTTYNEQFF,TGCGCCAGCAGCTTGCCAGGGACTAGCGGGACGACCTACAATGAGCAGTTCTTC
TRBD1,.,TRBV6-6,TRBJ2-2,CASGGQGGTGELFF,TGTGCCAGCGGGGGACAGGGGGGCACCGGGGAGCTGTTTTTT
.,.,TRBV7-9,TRBJ1-1,CASSLVTVYEAFF,TGTGCCAGCAGCTTAGTTACGGTTTATGAAGCTTTCTTT
.,.,TRBV19,TRBJ2-5,CASSIVSERGETQYF,TGTGCCAGTAGTATCGTATCTGAGCGCGGGGAGACCCAGTACTTC
TRBD1,.,TRBV5-4,TRBJ1-1,CASSWDRPNTEAFF,TGTGCCAGCAGTTGGGACAGACCGAACACTGAAGCTTTCTTT
.,.,TRBV7-9,TRBJ2-2,CASSFRAGELFF,TGTGCCAGCAGCTTCAGGGCCGGGGAGCTGTTTTTT
.,.,TRBV5-1,TRBJ2-7,CASSLDRVSGEQYF,TGCGCCAGCAGCTTGGACAGGGTTTCGGGCGAGCAGTACTTC
.,.,TRBV21-1,TRBJ1-1,CASSKAPSGLDSTLRDTEAFF,TGTGCCAGCAGCAAAGCCCCCTCGGGGCTGGACAGCACGCTTCGGGACACTGAAGCTTTCTTT
TRBD2,once,TRBV7-3,TRBJ2-7,CASSAGLAPCEQYF,TGTGCCAGCAGCGCGGGACTAGCGCCCTGCGAGCAGTACTTC
.,once,TRBV29-1,TRBJ2-1,CSAMPSSYNEQFF,TGCAGCGCTATGCCTAGCTCCTACAATGAGCAGTTCTTC
.,few,TRBV6-6,TRBJ2-6,CASGNTGTGANVLTF,TGTGCCAGCGGTAACACAGGGACTGGGGCCAACGTCCTGACTTTC
TRBD2,.,TRBV6-5,TRBJ2-3,CASSYGAGGPGDTQYF,TGTGCCAGCAGTTACGGGGCGGGAGGGCCCGGAGATACGCAGTATTTT
TRBD2,.,TRBV27,TRBJ2-7,CASSIIPGLAGAEQYF,TGTGCCAGCAGTATTATACCAGGGCTAGCGGGAGCCGAGCAGTACTTC
.,.,TRBV19,TRBJ1-5,CASSIRLVSGSGQPQHF,TGTGCCAGTAGTATTAGGCTGGTTAGCGGTTCAGGGCAGCCCCAGCATTTT
TRBD1,.,TRBV2,TRBJ2-1,CASSVGQGAGEQFF,TGTGCCAGCAGTGTGGGACAGGGGGCAGGGGAGCAGTTCTTC
.,.,TRBV4-1,TRBJ1-4,CASSLRAGPGTNEKLFF,TGCGCCAGCAGCCTAAGGGCCGGGCCGGGGACTAATGAAAAACTGTTTTTT
.,.,TRBV29-1,TRBJ1-5,CSVESGGAGQPQHF,TGCAGCGTTGAATCGGGGGGAGCTGGGCAGCCCCAGCATTTT
.,.,TRBV7-9,TRBJ1-1,CASTNQGISDTEAFF,TGTGCCAGCACCAACCAGGGGATCTCGGACACTGAAGCTTTCTTT
TRBD1,.,TRBV4-1,TRBJ1-1,CASSQGQASGAFF,TGCGCCAGCAGCCAGGGACAGGCCAGTGGGGCTTTCTTT
.,.,TRBV5-1,TRBJ2-2,CASQNTGELFF,TGCGCCAGCCAGAACACCGGGGAGCTGTTTTTT
.,.,TRBV25-1,TRBJ1-3,CATPGCFSGNTIYF,TGTGCCACCCCGGGATGCTTCTCTGGAAACACCATATATTTT
TRBD2,.,TRBV6-6,TRBJ2-7,CASSFAGTSGQQYF,TGTGCCAGCAGTTTCGCCGGGACTAGCGGGCAGCAGTACTTC
TRBD2,.,TRBV7-2,TRBJ2-7,CASSPWWGGYEQYF,TGTGCCAGCAGTCCATGGTGGGGGGGCTACGAGCAGTACTTC
TRBD1,few,TRBV4-2,TRBJ1-1,CASSPGTGHTEAFF,TGTGCCAGCAGCCCCGGGACAGGCCACACTGAAGCTTTCTTT